This is a list of T cell receptor beta chains from one sample in a study of blood T cell repertoires in COVID-19. Assay: immunoSEQ multiplex PCR; the TCRdb copy retains only in-frame clones and omits some. The sample lists about 34,000 clones, 80% seen once, with over 30% in the top ten. The sequencing sample was made of peripheral blood. The receptors were gathered from an elderly man with acute or convalescent COVID-19. The CDR3 runs from the conserved cysteine through the conserved F or W. The order of the fields is J gene, clone size, V gene, D gene, CDR3 DNA, CDR3 protein. D genes are given only for firm matches. The size field is filled for only some rows; it gives once, few, many or a size class.

>TRBJ2-1|.|TRBV11-1|.
TGTGCCAGCAGCTTAGACAGGGTGGCTCGGAATGAGCAGTTCTTC
CASSLDRVARNEQFF
>TRBJ1-2|.|TRBV6-2/TRBV6-3|.
TGTGCCAGCAGTCGCAGCGCGGGGGCGGTTGGAAGGAATGGCTACACCTTC
CASSRSAGAVGRNGYTF
>TRBJ2-3|.|TRBV6-5|.
TGTGCCAGCAGTCAACTAGCTACGAGCACAGATACGCAGTATTTT
CASSQLATSTDTQYF
>TRBJ2-3|.|TRBV5-6|.
TGTGCCAGCAGTTCGGACAGGGTGGGACTAGCCTTCGGTTATTTT
CASSSDRVGLAFGYF
>TRBJ2-3|.|TRBV27|TRBD2
TGTGCCAGCATAAGGTTTCGCGGGGGGGCCGCCACAGATACGCAGTATTTT
CASIRFRGGAATDTQYF
>TRBJ1-1|.|TRBV7-2|TRBD1
TGTGCCAGCAGCCCAAGACAGGGGAAGGCGACTGAAGCTTTCTTT
CASSPRQGKATEAFF
>TRBJ1-1|.|TRBV7-9|.
TGTGCCAGCAGCTTAGTATCCAGTCCCCAAGCTTTCTTT
CASSLVSSPQAFF
>TRBJ2-3|.|TRBV6-2/TRBV6-3|.
TGTGCCAGCAGTGACGGGACACTCACAGATACGCAGTATTTT
CASSDGTLTDTQYF
>TRBJ1-1|.|TRBV6-5|.
TGTGCCAGCACCCTGGGGGGAGTTAGTGCTGAAGCTTTCTTT
CASTLGGVSAEAFF
>TRBJ2-7|.|TRBV10-3|TRBD2
TGTGCCATCAGTGAGTCTGGCGGGAGTACGACCTACGAGCAGTACTTC
CAISESGGSTTYEQYF
>TRBJ2-4|.|TRBV5-4|TRBD2
TGTGCCAGCAGCTTGGGGCGGGAGACGAAAAACATTCAGTACTTC
CASSLGRETKNIQYF
>TRBJ2-7|.|TRBV5-8|TRBD1
TGTGCCAGCAGCCCAAGACAGGGGGCGAGCTACGAGCAGTACTTC
CASSPRQGASYEQYF
>TRBJ2-3|.|TRBV7-9|.
TGTGCCAGCAGCCGTGGGCACCGCGCAGATACGCAGTATTTT
CASSRGHRADTQYF
>TRBJ2-7|.|TRBV5-4|TRBD1
TGTGCCAGCAGCCCACAGGGGGAGCGCTCCTACGAGCAGTACTTC
CASSPQGERSYEQYF
>TRBJ2-1|.|TRBV5-1|.
TGCGCCAGCAGCTTGGGACAGGTCAATGAGCAGTTCTTC
CASSLGQVNEQFF
>TRBJ2-3|.|TRBV19|.
TGTGCCAGCGGGGTTGGGTCAAGAGATACGCAGTATTTT
CASGVGSRDTQYF
>TRBJ2-2|.|TRBV5-1|TRBD2
TGCGCCAGCAGCTCATTGGCGGGAGCCTTGCCCGGGGAGCTGTTTTTT
CASSSLAGALPGELFF
>TRBJ1-6|.|TRBV5-4|.
TGTGCCAGCAGCAAAACAAGCGGCAATTCACCCCTCCACTTT
CASSKTSGNSPLHF
>TRBJ2-2|.|TRBV3-1/TRBV3-2|TRBD1
TGTGCCAGCAGTTCCGGGACAGGGGAATGGGGGGAGCTGTTTTTT
CASSSGTGEWGELFF
>TRBJ2-7|.|TRBV9|TRBD2
TGTGCCAGCAGCGTCCATGTGGGGGCTAGCGGGAGCTACGAGCAGTACTTC
CASSVHVGASGSYEQYF
>TRBJ1-4|.|TRBV12-3/TRBV12-4|TRBD1
TGTGCCAGCAGGCAGGGGGGCAATGAAAAACTGTTTTTT
CASRQGGNEKLFF
>TRBJ2-7|.|TRBV18|.
TGTGCCAGCTCACCTAGGGGGGGCGCTTTTTACGAGCAGTACTTC
CASSPRGGAFYEQYF
>TRBJ2-1|.|TRBV6-2/TRBV6-3|TRBD2
TGTGCCAGCAGTTACACCCATCCACTAGCGGGAGGTAGCAATGAGCAGTTCTTC
CASSYTHPLAGGSNEQFF
>TRBJ2-3|.|TRBV16|TRBD1
TGTGCCAGCAGCCTGGACAGGGGTTATACAGATACGCAGTATTTT
CASSLDRGYTDTQYF
>TRBJ2-7|few|TRBV20-1|.
TGCAGTGCTAGTTGGCAGAACTCCTACGAGCAGTACTTC
CSASWQNSYEQYF
>TRBJ1-2|.|TRBV14|TRBD1
TGTGCCAGCAGCCCCGGGACAGGGAGAGCTAACTATGGCTACACCTTC
CASSPGTGRANYGYTF
>TRBJ2-7|.|TRBV15|TRBD1
TGTGCCACCAGCCCCGGGACAGCCCCCTACGAGCAGTACTTC
CATSPGTAPYEQYF
>TRBJ1-1|.|TRBV30|.
TGTGCCTGGCGGCGGGGGGGGCTGGGAACTGAAGCTTTCTTT
CAWRRGGLGTEAFF
>TRBJ2-1|.|TRBV7-3|TRBD1
TGTGCCAGCAGCTTATTTGGGACAGGGTACAATGAGCAGTTCTTC
CASSLFGTGYNEQFF